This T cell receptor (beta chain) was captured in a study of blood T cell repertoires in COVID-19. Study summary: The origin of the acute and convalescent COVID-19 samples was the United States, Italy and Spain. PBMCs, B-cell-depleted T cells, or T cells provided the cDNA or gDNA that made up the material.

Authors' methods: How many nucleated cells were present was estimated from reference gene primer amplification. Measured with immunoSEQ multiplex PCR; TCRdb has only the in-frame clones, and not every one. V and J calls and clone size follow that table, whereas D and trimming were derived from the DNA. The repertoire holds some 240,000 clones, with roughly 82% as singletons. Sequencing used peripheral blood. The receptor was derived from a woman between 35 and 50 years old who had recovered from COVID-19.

The CDR3 nucleotides read TGTGCCAGCAGTTTATCACAACAGGGGATACGCCGATCACCCCTCCACTTT. It codes for CASSLSQQGIRRSPLHF. The rearrangement uses TRBV27 and TRBJ1-6, with 7 nucleotides matching TRBD1. Trimming cost V 0 bases and J 10 bases; bases outside gene matches: 12. This CDR3 is built from 17 residues. Germline V gene sequence: CDR1 MNHEY, CDR2 SMNVEV (reference sequence).